Listed below are T cell receptor beta chains from one sample, sequenced in a study of T cells in Graves' hyperthyroidism and ophthalmopathy. TCRdb used MiXCR to reprocess the multiplex PCR reads, holding one entry per CDR3 protein. The sample yields some 770,000 distinct CDR3 sequences, approximately 16% seen once. Source material: blood. The receptors derive from a man in his late teens or twenties with Graves' hyperthyroidism. The CDR3 runs from the conserved cysteine through the conserved F or W. D genes are given only for firm matches. Clone size is not always given. Where it is, it says once, few, many or a class for expanded clones.

-,-,TRBJ2-7,TRBV15,TGTGCCACCAGCAGAGATCTCGCAGTCTCCTACGAGCAGTACTTC,CATSRDLAVSYEQYF
-,few,TRBJ2-7,TRBV5-1,TGCGCCAGCAGCTTGGTGGAGGGTCCCTCCTACGAGCAGTACTTC,CASSLVEGPSYEQYF
TRBD2,-,TRBJ2-1,TRBV6-5,TGTGCCAGCAGTTACAGCGGGAGGTTCCGGGATGAGCAGTTCTTC,CASSYSGRFRDEQFF
-,-,TRBJ1-3,TRBV28,TGTGCCAGCAGCCTGACAAGAACCTCTGGAAACACCATATATTTT,CASSLTRTSGNTIYF
-,-,TRBJ2-3,TRBV7-9,TGTGCCAGCAGGCCGAGGGAGGAGCCCACAGATACGCAGTATTTT,CASRPREEPTDTQYF
-,few,TRBJ1-3,TRBV20-1,TGCAGTGCCTTGGAAGTGGGAAACACCATATATTTT,CSALEVGNTIYF
-,-,TRBJ2-3,TRBV11-3,TGTGCCAGCAGCTTAGGAAAGTCTACCACAGATACGCAGTATTTT,CASSLGKSTTDTQYF
TRBD2,many,TRBJ2-3,TRBV10-3,TGTGCCACGGGAACTAGCGATAGTACAGATACGCAGTATTTT,CATGTSDSTDTQYF
-,-,TRBJ2-2,TRBV20-1,TGCAGTGCTCCGAGGGCTAGCGTCACCGGGGAGCTGTTTTTT,CSAPRASVTGELFF
-,few,TRBJ2-4,TRBV15,TGTGCCACCAGCAGGGTGATCGGGAAGGCCAAAAACATTCAGTACTTC,CATSRVIGKAKNIQYF
TRBD1,many,TRBJ2-1,TRBV5-1,TGCGCCAGCAGCCTAGGTGAAGGGGGCGGATACTACAATGAGCAGTTCTTC,CASSLGEGGGYYNEQFF
-,few,TRBJ1-1,TRBV6-1,TGTGCCAGCAGTGATCAAGAGAACACTGAAGCTTTCTTT,CASSDQENTEAFF
TRBD1,-,TRBJ1-1,TRBV9,TGTGCCAGCAGCGTAAGGGACAGGGGCCCCGAAGCTTTCTTT,CASSVRDRGPEAFF
TRBD1,few,TRBJ2-2,TRBV5-1,TGCGCCAGCAGGAGACAGGGGGCCACCGGGGAGCTGTTTTTT,CASRRQGATGELFF
TRBD2,many,TRBJ2-1,TRBV11-3,TGTGCCAGCAGCTTCGCGGGGGTCTACAATGAGCAGTTCTTC,CASSFAGVYNEQFF
-,few,TRBJ1-6,TRBV6-1,TGTGCCAGCAGCTCCACCCTAAGCTCCTATAATTCACCCCTCCACTTT,CASSSTLSSYNSPLHF
TRBD1,few,TRBJ2-7,TRBV27,TGTGCCAGCAGGCAGACAGGGTACTCCTACGAGCAGTACTTC,CASRQTGYSYEQYF
-,few,TRBJ1-2,TRBV7-9,TGTGCCAGCAGCTTGAACAGGGATTTTAACTATGGCTACACCTTC,CASSLNRDFNYGYTF
TRBD2,-,TRBJ2-7,TRBV20-1,TGCAGTCCAAGCGGGGGACTGGCCTACGAGCAGTACTTC,CSPSGGLAYEQYF
TRBD1,-,TRBJ1-2,TRBV28,TGTGCCAGCAGTCGATGGGACAGCCCCACCTTC,CASSRWDSPTF
-,few,TRBJ1-1,TRBV28,TGTGCCAGCAGTGTTGAAGGAGAGTGGGAGAACACTGAAGCTTTCTTT,CASSVEGEWENTEAFF
TRBD1,few,TRBJ2-7,TRBV7-2,TGTGCCAGCAGCTTAGCTACCGGGACAGGGGGAATTCGGTACGAGCAGTACTTC,CASSLATGTGGIRYEQYF